Listed here are 26 T cell receptor beta chains from one sample, sequenced in a study of early T cells in non-severe SARS-CoV-2 infection. MiXCR was run by TCRdb on the 5' RACE reads, yielding one entry per CDR3 protein. The sample contains tens of thousands of distinct CDR3 sequences, about 2.7% of which appear only once. What was sequenced was whole blood. The receptors were sampled from an adult who was a healthcare worker with PCR-confirmed SARS-CoV-2 infection or an uninfected control (not recorded which).

This clonotype was seen repeatedly, ten times or more. This chain connects TRBV5-1 to TRBJ2-2; D call uncertain. V shed 4 bases and J shed 4 bases, with 8 bases lying between them. This CDR3 contains 13 residues. The germline CDR1 and CDR2 sequences are SGHRS and YFSETQ. The CDR3 DNA reads TGCGCCAGCAGCCCTCGAGGCACCGGGGAGCTGTTTTTT. As protein: CASSPRGTGELFF.

CDR3 DNA: TGTGCCAGCAGTTGGGGGTCAGATACGCAGTATTTT. Translation gives CASSWGSDTQYF. The chain carries TRBV28 and TRBJ2-3, with D perhaps assigned TRBD1 or TRBD2 (5 bases each). The CDR3 is 12 amino acids. Looked up from germline, CDR1 is MDHEN and CDR2 is SYDVKM. Trimming shortened V by 4 bases and J by 4 bases, and 6 bases separated the two germline ends.

This clonotype was observed many times. The chain is built from TRBV18 and TRBJ1-5; 9 bases line up with TRBD1. Germline V lookup: CDR1 KGHSH, CDR2 LQKENI. The CDR3 runs 17 residues. V lost 4 bases to trimming and J lost 6 bases; unmatched junction nucleotides: 13. For the CDR3, the DNA is TGTGCCAGCTCACTCGGGGCCGGGACAGGGTTGGGTCAGCCCCAGCATTTT. Translating it yields CASSLGAGTGLGQPQHF.

This clonotype was found many times. This chain joins TRBV29-1 and TRBJ2-1; D might be TRBD1 (6 bases). CDR1 and CDR2 from the germline V gene are SQVTM and ANQGSEA. The CDR3 spans 12 residues. V gave up 7 bases and J gave up 1 base, with 8 bases separating them. CDR3 region: CSGTGSYNEQFF. CDR3 in DNA: TGCAGCGGAACAGGGTCCTACAATGAGCAGTTCTTC.

This clonotype was detected ten times or more. The rearrangement uses TRBV7-2 and TRBJ2-5; 10 bases are shared with TRBD1. The CDR3 is 13 residues long. V lost 9 bases, J lost 2 bases, and 3 bases stayed unmatched. Germline V lookup: CDR1 SGHTA, CDR2 FQGNSA. The CDR3, as DNA: TGTGCCAGTGGACAGGGGGGGCAAGAGACCCAGTACTTC. It yields the protein CASGQGGQETQYF.

The genes are TRBV7-8 and TRBJ2-1, with 14 bases aligning to TRBD2. The J segment lost 6 bases and the V segment lost 2 bases, leaving 9 bases of the junction unmatched. CDR3 size: 18 residues. CDR1 is SGHVS, CDR2 FQNEAQ, per germline. CDR3: CASSLQRLAGGPANEQFF. In DNA, the CDR3 is TGTGCCAGCAGCTTACAGAGACTAGCGGGGGGGCCTGCCAATGAGCAGTTCTTC.

This clonotype was picked up many times. The gene calls are TRBV2 and TRBJ2-2, with a tentative D call TRBD2 (5 bases). V was shortened by 11 bases and J by 1 base, with 14 bases between the two germline ends. This CDR3 spans 14 amino acids. CDR1 and CDR2 from the germline V gene are SNHLY and FYNNEI. CDR3 sequence: CADSLGGNTGELFF. The CDR3 nucleotides read TGTGCCGATTCGCTAGGAGGGAACACCGGGGAGCTGTTTTTT.

Judged by abundance, this clonotype is medium-sized. The chain employs TRBV9 and TRBJ2-5, with D possibly TRBD2 on 5 matching bases. V dropped 0 bases and J dropped 3 bases, with 9 bases sitting between them. CDR1 and CDR2 (germline): SGDLS, YYNGEE. The CDR3 covers 14 residues. The CDR3 loop reads CASSVGGFKETQYF. The DNA of the CDR3 is TGTGCCAGCAGCGTAGGAGGGTTCAAAGAGACCCAGTACTTC.

This clonotype was recorded at least ten times. The V and J genes are TRBV5-1 and TRBJ1-1; 7 bases line up with TRBD1. After removal of 3 bases from V and 1 base from J, the junction contained 6 bases not matched to a gene. The CDR3 totals 15 residues. Germline CDR1 SGHRS, CDR2 YFSETQ. The CDR3, as DNA: TGCGCCAGCAGCTCTGGAGACAGGGAGAACACTGAAGCTTTCTTT. It yields the protein CASSSGDRENTEAFF.

This clonotype has a count of ten or more. This chain links TRBV10-3 with TRBJ2-3; 8 bases are a match to TRBD1. Germline trimming cut 6 bases from V and 0 bases from J; bases unmatched to any gene: 2. Per the germline V gene, CDR1 is ENHRY and CDR2 is SYGVKD. The CDR3 sequence is 14 residues long. The CDR3 sequence: CAIRDRASTDTQYF. In nucleotides, the CDR3 is TGTGCCATCAGGGACAGGGCTAGCACAGATACGCAGTATTTT.

This clonotype has at least ten counts. The rearrangement joins TRBV12-3 or TRBV12-4 to TRBJ1-5; TRBD1 is a possible D gene (5 bases). The CDR3 extends over 15 amino acids. The V end was cut by 5 bases, the J end by 1 base, with 12 bases between. CDR3 in amino acids: CASSVWGSSNQPQHF. DNA for the CDR3: TGTGCCAGCAGTGTGTGGGGGAGCAGCAATCAGCCCCAGCATTTT.

This clonotype was detected many times. The chain has TRBV2 and TRBJ1-5, with 9 bases fitting TRBD1. This CDR3 contains 17 residues. V lost 4 bases, J lost 4 bases, and 11 bases stayed unmatched. CDR1 is SNHLY and CDR2 is FYNNEI in the germline V gene. Here the CDR3 DNA reads TGTGCCAGCAGTGGTTCTTTGGGACAGGGTAAGAATCAGCCCCAGCATTTT. Its translation is CASSGSLGQGKNQPQHF.

This clonotype was observed many times. The CDR3 protein is CASSLGRGPYNEQFF. The DNA of the CDR3 is TGTGCCAGCAGTTTGGGCCGGGGGCCTTACAATGAGCAGTTCTTC. The chain links TRBV12-3 or TRBV12-4 to TRBJ2-1, with D perhaps matching TRBD1 or TRBD2 (6 bases each). V was cut by 3 bases and J by 4 bases, with 13 bases left in between. This CDR3 comprises 15 residues.

This clonotype was seen many times. The chain recombines TRBV5-1 with TRBJ2-7; a weak D match, TRBD1 (6 bases). This CDR3 has 14 amino acids. In germline, CDR1 is SGHRS, CDR2 YFSETQ. V dropped 0 bases and J dropped 7 bases, with 14 bases sitting between them. CDR3 coding DNA: TGCGCCAGCAGCTTGGGGCAGGGGATGAGGGAGCAGTACGTC. As protein: CASSLGQGMREQYV.

Ten or more counts support this clonotype. The chain combines TRBV11-2 with TRBJ1-1, with D tentatively TRBD1 (6 bases). CDR1 is SGHAT, CDR2 FQNNGV, per germline. This CDR3 contains 12 residues. The CDR3 protein is CASGAGETEAFF. DNA of the CDR3: TGTGCTAGCGGGGCAGGGGAAACTGAAGCTTTCTTT.

This clonotype was picked up many times. The chain combines TRBV30 with TRBJ1-3; D is undetermined. Germline values: CDR1 GTSNPN, CDR2 SVGIG (reference sequence). Trimming stripped 2 bases from V and 0 bases from J, with 2 bases between. The CDR3 consists of 12 residues. The CDR3 is CAWSSSGNTIYF. The CDR3 bases are TGTGCCTGGAGTAGCTCTGGAAACACCATATATTTT.

This clonotype was counted many times. For the CDR3, the DNA is TGTGCCAGCAGTTTAACGGGGGCGGATCAGCCCCAGCATTTT. Translating gives CASSLTGADQPQHF. V usage is TRBV27 and J usage is TRBJ1-5; possibly TRBD1 for D (6 bases). CDR1 is MNHEY and CDR2 is SMNVEV in the germline V gene (reference sequence). The CDR3 contains 14 residues. The V end lost 2 bases, the J end lost 5 bases, and 10 bases lay between the germline ends.

This clonotype was counted ten times or more. The genes are TRBV7-9 and TRBJ2-3; D gene unclear. Trimming stripped 2 bases from V and 6 bases from J, with 9 bases between. This CDR3 contains 13 residues. Germline lookup yields CDR1 SEHNR and CDR2 FQNEAQ (reference sequence). The CDR3 reads CASSLTQLDTQYF. The DNA for the CDR3 is TGTGCCAGCAGCTTAACCCAGTTGGATACGCAGTATTTT.

This clonotype occurred many times. V and J are TRBV29-1 and TRBJ1-1; D is perhaps TRBD1 (6 bases). With 7 bases removed from V and 7 bases from J, the gap between germline ends came to 22 bases. There are 14 residues in the CDR3. CDR1 SQVTM and CDR2 ANQGSEA come from the germline V gene. CDR3 DNA sequence: TGCAGCGGTACAGGGTTGGGGGGTGTGGATGAAGCTTTCTTT. Translating it yields CSGTGLGGVDEAFF.

This clonotype was counted at least ten times. This chain uses TRBV9 with TRBJ2-2; D gene ambiguous. This CDR3 is 16 amino acids long. Germline values: CDR1 SGDLS, CDR2 YYNGEE. V was cut by 4 bases and J by 3 bases, with 16 bases left in between. The CDR3 reads CASSHDGRSHTGELFF. The CDR3 DNA follows: TGTGCCAGCAGCCACGACGGCCGAAGCCACACCGGGGAGCTGTTTTTT.

This clonotype showed up just a few times. The chain has TRBV12-3 or TRBV12-4 and TRBJ1-3, with D perhaps TRBD1 (5 bases). V was clipped by 6 bases and J by 2 bases, with 11 bases between them. The CDR3 is 14 amino acids. CDR3 bases: TGTGCCAGCAGCCCCGGGGGGGCTGGAAACACCATATATTTT. Protein: CASSPGGAGNTIYF.

This clonotype came up many times. This sequence joins TRBV27 and TRBJ1-5, with D maybe TRBD1 (5 bases). The germline V gene encodes CDR1 MNHEY and CDR2 SMNVEV (reference sequence). With 2 bases removed from V and 6 bases from J, the gap between germline ends came to 11 bases. The CDR3 has 14 residues. The CDR3 reads CASSLGGQGQPQHF. CDR3 nucleotides: TGTGCCAGCAGTTTAGGAGGACAAGGTCAGCCCCAGCATTTT.

A remark on this clonotype: A much larger clone differs by one base, so this may be a read error. The gene calls are TRBV12-3 or TRBV12-4 and TRBJ1-3; D uncertain. There are 16 residues in the CDR3. V was trimmed by 6 bases and J by 0 bases, leaving 15 bases between them. CDR3 region: CASSPLRTSSGNTIYF. The CDR3 DNA follows: TGTGCCAGCAGCCCCCTTCGGACCAGCTCTGGAAACACCATATATTTT.

This clonotype was counted many times. V is TRBV6-5 and J is TRBJ1-4, with 10 bases identical to TRBD1. V dropped 2 bases and J dropped 7; count of bases not matched to a gene: 1. Germline assignment: CDR1 MNHEY and CDR2 SVGAGI. This CDR3 spans 14 amino acids. The CDR3, as DNA: TGTGCCAGCAGTTACGACAGGGGGCGTGAAAAACTGTTTTTT. This codes for CASSYDRGREKLFF.

This clonotype was seen many times. The chain joins TRBV9 to TRBJ1-2; TRBD1 matches 7 bases. The V segment lost 2 bases and the J segment 4 bases; nucleotides outside the gene matches: 5. CDR3 length: 14 amino acids. CDR1 and CDR2 (germline): SGDLS, YYNGEE. This chain's CDR3 is CASSVYAGGYGYTF. The CDR3, as DNA: TGTGCCAGCAGCGTCTACGCAGGGGGCTATGGCTACACCTTC. Variable domain in full (rest from reference TRBV9 and TRBJ1-2): DSGVTQTPKHLITATGQRVTLRCSPRSGDLSVYWYQQSLDQGLQFLIQYYNGEERAKGNILERFSAQQFPDLHSELNLSSLELGDSALYFCASSVYAGGYGYTFGSGTRLTVV.

This clonotype was counted ten times or more. The chain is built from TRBV3-1 and TRBJ1-2, with TRBD1 as a possible D gene (5 bases). CDR3 length equals 14 residues. Per germline, CDR1 LGHDT and CDR2 YNNKEL (reference sequence). V was pared by 1 base and J by 4 bases, with 10 bases between. The CDR3 reads CASSQGGSGYGYTF. CDR3 in DNA: TGTGCCAGCAGCCAAGGGGGGTCCGGCTATGGCTACACCTTC.